These 27 T cell receptor beta chains were sequenced from one sample in a study of CD8 T cells in Susac syndrome. A quantity of about 0.5 to 1 ug RNA underwent reverse transcription using random hexamers. One entry per CDR3 protein results from TCRdb running MiXCR on the immunoSEQ multiplex PCR reads. The sample lists more than 150,000 distinct CDR3 sequences; roughly nine tenths were seen once. Sequencing used CD4+ T cells from PBMCs. The receptor set was obtained from a human donor in good health.

This chain joins TRBV29-1 and TRBJ1-2; D gene ambiguous. The germline V and J ends were trimmed by 3 bases and 1 base, with 6 bases remaining between them. CDR3 length equals 12 residues. Germline CDR1 reads SQVTM; CDR2 reads ANQGSEA. The CDR3 loop reads CSVERFNYGYTF. DNA of the CDR3: TGCAGCGTTGAGCGGTTTAACTATGGCTACACCTTC. Using reference TRBV29-1 and TRBJ1-2 for the parts outside the CDR3, the full variable domain is SAVISQKPSRDICQRGTSLTIQCQVDSQVTMMFWYRQQPGQSLTLIATANQGSEATYESGFVIDKFPISRPNLTFSTLTVSNMSPEDSSIYLCSVERFNYGYTFGSGTRLTVV.

The chain employs TRBV6-2 or TRBV6-3 and TRBJ2-3, with D perhaps matching TRBD2 (6 bases). Germline V CDR1 and CDR2: MNHEY, SVGEGT. The CDR3 is made up of 15 amino acids. V lost 8 bases and J lost 4, with 19 bases in between. The DNA of the CDR3 is TGTGCCAGCGGATATACTAGCTTTCGCCCAGATACGCAGTATTTT. The encoded protein is CASGYTSFRPDTQYF.

This clonotype was seen a few times. The genes are TRBV12-3 or TRBV12-4 and TRBJ2-7, with 8 positions matching TRBD1. The ends lost 6 bases at V and 1 base at J; junction bases unmatched: 5. The CDR3 is 14 amino acids. DNA of the CDR3: TGTGCCAGCAGCCGGACAGGGAGTTCCTACGAGCAGTACTTC. Its protein is CASSRTGSSYEQYF.

The rearrangement joins TRBV16 to TRBJ1-2; no clear D. The CDR3 totals 15 residues. Trimming removed 1 base from V and 1 base from J, with 10 bases in between. CDR1 KGHSY and CDR2 FQNENV come from the germline V gene. CDR3 coding DNA: TGTGCCAGCAGCCAATGGTCCGATCTTAACTATGGCTACACCTTC. Amino acid sequence: CASSQWSDLNYGYTF.

The chain combines TRBV6-1 with TRBJ2-7, with D possibly matching TRBD2 (5 bases). Trimming cost V 6 bases and J 4 bases, with 13 bases left between them. Germline CDR1 and CDR2: MNHNS and SASEGT. This CDR3 contains 13 residues. CDR3 protein: CASSLARLYEQYF. The DNA for the CDR3 is TGTGCCAGCAGCCTAGCACGGTTATACGAGCAGTACTTC.

The chain carries TRBV4-1 and TRBJ2-5, with 11 nucleotides matching TRBD2. There are 14 residues in the CDR3. The germline V gene encodes CDR1 MGHRA and CDR2 YSYEKL. Unmatched junction bases numbered 2, after V lost 4 bases and J lost 4 bases. CDR3 bases: TGCGCCAGCAGCCTTGGGACTAGCGGAGAGACCCAGTACTTC. Protein sequence: CASSLGTSGETQYF.

V usage is TRBV6-4 and J usage is TRBJ2-7; weak D call: TRBD2 (6 bases). Germline V gives CDR1 MRHNA, CDR2 SNTAGT. Trimming cost V 2 bases and J 3 bases, with 23 bases left between them. The CDR3 extends over 18 amino acids. The DNA for the CDR3 is TGTGCCAGCAGTGACCCCTGTCGTTTGGCGGGAAGTCACTACGAGCAGTACTTC. Translated, it gives CASSDPCRLAGSHYEQYF.

This rearrangement joins TRBV14 to TRBJ1-1, with D possibly TRBD1 on 5 matching bases. The germline V gene has CDR1 SGHDN and CDR2 FVKESK. Trimming removed 0 bases from V and 4 bases from J, with 15 bases in between. This CDR3 spans 16 amino acids. This CDR3 reads CASSQDWGFPGTEAFF. Written as DNA, the CDR3 is TGTGCCAGCAGCCAAGATTGGGGGTTTCCAGGCACTGAAGCTTTCTTT.

The chain links TRBV3-1 to TRBJ1-1; 7 bases are shared with TRBD1. Unmatched junction bases numbered 3, after V lost 1 base and J lost 4 bases. The CDR3 covers 14 residues. Germline V gives CDR1 LGHDT, CDR2 YNNKEL (reference sequence). The CDR3 coding sequence is TGTGCCAGCAGCCAAGCGCAGGGGGTCACTGAAGCTTTCTTT. It translates to CASSQAQGVTEAFF.

The V call is TRBV10-3, the J call TRBJ2-1, with D possibly TRBD2 on 6 matching bases. Germline lookup yields CDR1 ENHRY and CDR2 SYGVKD. Between the trimmed V and J ends, which lost 4 bases and 1 base, there was a span of 8 bases. The CDR3 spans 14 residues. CDR3 loop: CAISAGTSYNEQFF. CDR3 nucleotide sequence: TGTGCCATCAGTGCCGGGACTTCCTACAATGAGCAGTTCTTC.

The chain couples TRBV28 to TRBJ2-2; 12 positions agree with TRBD2. Germline CDR1 MDHEN, CDR2 SYDVKM. Trimming at V came to 3 bases and at J to 2 bases, leaving 4 bases not matched to a gene. The CDR3 totals 17 residues. The CDR3 DNA follows: TGTGCCAGCAGTTTTCCGGGACTAGCGGGTAACACCGGGGAGCTGTTTTTT. Protein: CASSFPGLAGNTGELFF.

The V call is TRBV20-1, the J call TRBJ2-3; 16 bases fit TRBD2. CDR3 length: 16 amino acids. V was clipped by 6 bases and J by 3 bases; unmatched bases: 6. Germline CDR1 and CDR2: DFQATT and SNEGSKA (reference sequence). For the CDR3, the DNA is TGCAGTGCGACCGGGACTAGCGGGGGGGCAACAGATACGCAGTATTTT. Protein: CSATGTSGGATDTQYF.

This chain links TRBV25-1 with TRBJ2-5, with a tentative D call TRBD2 (5 bases). Germline-derived CDR1 and CDR2 are MGHDK and SYGVNS. V was pared by 7 bases and J by 5 bases, with 14 bases between. This CDR3 is built from 13 residues. The CDR3, as DNA: TGTGCCAGCATAGGCCCCTGGGAGGAGACCCAGTACTTC. Amino acid sequence: CASIGPWEETQYF.

This chain connects TRBV6-6 to TRBJ2-2; a possible D gene is TRBD2 (5 bases). The length of the CDR3 is 15 residues. The V end lost 4 bases, the J end lost 5 bases, and 14 bases lay between the germline ends. CDR1 is MNHNY and CDR2 is SVGAGI in the germline V gene (reference sequence). The CDR3: CASSLRSGSTGELFF. The CDR3 nucleotides are TGTGCCAGCAGTTTGCGTTCGGGGAGTACCGGGGAGCTGTTTTTT.

The gene calls are TRBV7-2 and TRBJ2-6; unclear D gene. CDR3 length: 15 amino acids. Trimming cost V 4 bases and J 3 bases, with 10 bases left between them. The germline CDR1 and CDR2 sequences are SGHTA and FQGNSA. This chain's CDR3 is CASSSSEGGANVLTF. Written as DNA, the CDR3 is TGTGCCAGCAGCTCGTCCGAAGGTGGGGCCAACGTCCTGACTTTC.

This chain connects TRBV6-5 to TRBJ2-7, with D perhaps matching TRBD2 (5 bases). Germline CDR1 and CDR2: MNHEY and SVGAGI. This CDR3 is built from 16 residues. The ends were cut back, 5 bases at V and 0 bases at J, with 17 bases in the middle. CDR3 nucleotides: TGTGCCAGCAGTACTGACTTGCGGGTTAGCTCCTACGAGCAGTACTTC. Residues: CASSTDLRVSSYEQYF.

The V gene is TRBV24-1, the J gene TRBJ2-7; tentative D call: TRBD1 (6 bases). The V and J ends lost 5 bases and 7 bases respectively, with 14 bases between them. Germline loops: CDR1 KGHDR, CDR2 SFDVKD. This CDR3 spans 13 amino acids. The CDR3 reads CATSGDGGQEQYF. DNA for the CDR3: TGTGCCACCAGTGGAGACGGAGGACAGGAGCAGTACTTC.

The chain is built from TRBV7-3 and TRBJ1-2, with D possibly being TRBD1 (6 bases). Germline V gives CDR1 SGHTA, CDR2 FQGTGA. Between the trimmed V and J ends, which lost 1 base and 6 bases, there was a span of 9 bases. There are 13 residues in the CDR3. The CDR3 DNA is TGTGCCAGCAGCTTAAACAGGGACCATGGCTACACCTTC. This codes for CASSLNRDHGYTF. Variable domain in full (rest from reference TRBV7-3 and TRBJ1-2): GAGVSQTPSNKVTEKGKYVELRCDPISGHTALYWYRQSLGQGPEFLIYFQGTGAADDSGLPNDRFFAVRPEGSVSTLKIQRTERGDSAVYLCASSLNRDHGYTFGSGTRLTVV.

The chain couples TRBV28 to TRBJ2-5; D ambiguous. V was pared by 2 bases and J by 1 base, with 8 bases between. The length of the CDR3 is 14 residues. Germline CDR1 is MDHEN and CDR2 is SYDVKM. The DNA for the CDR3 is TGTGCCAGCAGTTTAGGGTACCTCCAAGAGACCCAGTACTTC. This encodes CASSLGYLQETQYF.

The rearrangement uses TRBV5-4 and TRBJ2-7; D possibly matches TRBD1 or TRBD2 (5 bases each). Germline lookup yields CDR1 SGHNT and CDR2 YYREEE (reference sequence). The CDR3 is 14 residues long. Deletions cut 2 bases from V and 7 bases from J, with 16 bases between. CDR3 region: CASSFFGTPGEQYF. The DNA for the CDR3 is TGTGCCAGCAGCTTCTTTGGGACCCCGGGGGAGCAGTACTTC. Supplemented by reference TRBV5-4 and TRBJ2-7, the full variable domain reads ETGVTQSPTHLIKTRGQQVTLRCSSQSGHNTVSWYQQALGQGPQFIFQYYREEENGRGNFPPRFSGLQFPNYSSELNVNALELDDSALYLCASSFFGTPGEQYFGPGTRLTVT.

The rearrangement joins TRBV24-1 to TRBJ2-3; D is uncertain. The CDR3 spans 14 residues. Germline values: CDR1 KGHDR, CDR2 SFDVKD. Trimming stripped 6 bases from V and 3 bases from J, with 12 bases between. CDR3 sequence: CATSSSRGTDTQYF. Here the CDR3 DNA reads TGTGCCACCAGTAGCAGCCGAGGAACAGATACGCAGTATTTT.

The chain has TRBV30 and TRBJ2-1; 9 bases line up with TRBD2. The germline V gene has CDR1 GTSNPN and CDR2 SVGIG (reference sequence). The CDR3 runs 16 residues. The junction had 10 bases not matched to a gene; V was cut back by 0 bases and J by 7 bases. CDR3: CAWSVLGLASWNEQFF. The CDR3 nucleotides read TGTGCCTGGAGTGTACTGGGACTAGCCTCCTGGAATGAGCAGTTCTTC.

This clonotype was recorded once. V is TRBV14 and J is TRBJ2-2; D is uncertain. Germline lookup yields CDR1 SGHDN and CDR2 FVKESK. Deletions cut 0 bases from V and 8 bases from J, with 7 bases between. This CDR3 comprises 13 residues. DNA for the CDR3: TGTGCCAGCAGCCAAGATCTTATTGGGGAGCTGTTTTTT. Translated, it gives CASSQDLIGELFF.

The chain links TRBV5-1 to TRBJ2-3; D uncertain. This CDR3 spans 14 amino acids. Germline CDR1 reads SGHRS; CDR2 reads YFSETQ. Trimming pared 3 bases from V and 0 bases from J, leaving 8 bases between. DNA for the CDR3: TGCGCCAGCAGCTCCAGCCGAAGCACAGATACGCAGTATTTT. This encodes CASSSSRSTDTQYF.

The chain carries TRBV27 and TRBJ1-2, with a weak D call TRBD1 (6 bases). Trimming pared 2 bases from V and 0 bases from J, leaving 16 bases between. Looked up from germline, CDR1 is MNHEY and CDR2 is SMNVEV (reference sequence). This CDR3 has 17 amino acids. This CDR3 is CASSLRGGRSSNYGYTF. CDR3 bases: TGTGCCAGCAGTTTAAGGGGGGGGCGTTCGTCTAACTATGGCTACACCTTC.

The chain is built from TRBV10-3 and TRBJ1-4; D may be TRBD1 (6 bases). The CDR3 loop spans 15 amino acids. Trimming removed 5 bases from V and 4 bases from J, with 14 bases in between. Germline CDR1 reads ENHRY; CDR2 reads SYGVKD. CDR3 bases: TGTGCCATCAGTTCGATGACAGGATATAATGAAAAACTGTTTTTT. It yields the protein CAISSMTGYNEKLFF.

The V gene is TRBV10-3, the J gene TRBJ2-2; D perhaps matches TRBD1 (5 bases). The germline V and J ends were trimmed by 5 bases and 4 bases, with 11 bases remaining between them. The germline V gene encodes CDR1 ENHRY and CDR2 SYGVKD. The CDR3 has 14 amino acids. The CDR3 loop is CAISKGQGTGELFF. DNA for the CDR3: TGTGCCATCAGTAAAGGGCAGGGCACCGGGGAGCTGTTTTTT.